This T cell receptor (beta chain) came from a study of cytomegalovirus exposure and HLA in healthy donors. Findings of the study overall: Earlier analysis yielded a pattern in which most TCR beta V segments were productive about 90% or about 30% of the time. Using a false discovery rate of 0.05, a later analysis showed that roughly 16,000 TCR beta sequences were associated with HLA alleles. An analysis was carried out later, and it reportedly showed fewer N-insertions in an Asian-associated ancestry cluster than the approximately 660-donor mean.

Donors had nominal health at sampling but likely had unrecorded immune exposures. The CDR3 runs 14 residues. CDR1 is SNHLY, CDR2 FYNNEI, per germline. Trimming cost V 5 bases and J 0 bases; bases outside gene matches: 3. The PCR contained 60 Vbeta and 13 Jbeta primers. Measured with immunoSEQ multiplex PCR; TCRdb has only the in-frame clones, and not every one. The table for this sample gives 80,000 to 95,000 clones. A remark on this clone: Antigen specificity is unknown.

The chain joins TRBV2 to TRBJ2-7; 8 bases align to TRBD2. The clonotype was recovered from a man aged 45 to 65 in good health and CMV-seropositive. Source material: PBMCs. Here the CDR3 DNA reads TGTGCCAGCAGTATAGCGGGATCCTCCTACGAGCAGTACTTC. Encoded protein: CASSIAGSSYEQYF.